The TCR beta chain under discussion was sequenced for a study of blood T cell repertoires in COVID-19. Study-level information: Italy, Spain and the United States were the sources of the convalescent and acute COVID-19 samples.

Participant-reported clinical history was the basis for cohort assignment. What the recovered Cohort 3 donors had was two negative PCRs, clearance, or symptom resolution. The length of the CDR3 is 14 residues. The germline V gene encodes CDR1 MNHEY and CDR2 SMNVEV (reference sequence). The ends were cut back, 4 bases at V and 2 bases at J, with 9 bases in the middle. This clone was counted between two and nine times. As originally analysed: Reference gene primer amplification yielded estimated nucleated cell counts. Method: immunoSEQ multiplex PCR; TCRdb's copy keeps in-frame clones and lacks some. The DNA gave D and trimming, while V, J and clone size come from that table. The sample carries about 140,000 clones, approximately 90% recorded once.

Sequencing was performed on PBMCs or T cells enriched from blood (not recorded which). The receptor's source is a man in his forties or fifties who had recovered from COVID-19. This chain links TRBV27 with TRBJ1-5; D is unresolved. The CDR3 loop reads CASSSSVRNQPQHF. CDR3 DNA: TGTGCCAGCAGTTCGAGTGTTCGCAATCAGCCCCAGCATTTT.